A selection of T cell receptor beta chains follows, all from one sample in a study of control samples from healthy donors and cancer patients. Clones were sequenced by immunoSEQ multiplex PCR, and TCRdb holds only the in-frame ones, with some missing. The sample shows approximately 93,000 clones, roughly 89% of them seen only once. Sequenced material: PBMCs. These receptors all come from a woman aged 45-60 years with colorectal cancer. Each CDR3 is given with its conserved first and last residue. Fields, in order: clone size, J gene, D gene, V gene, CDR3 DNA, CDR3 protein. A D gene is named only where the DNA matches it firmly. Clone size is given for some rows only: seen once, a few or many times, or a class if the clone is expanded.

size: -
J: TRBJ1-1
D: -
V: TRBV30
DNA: TGTGCCTGGATAGGGGTAAACAGGGACACTGAAGCTTTCTTT
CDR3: CAWIGVNRDTEAFF

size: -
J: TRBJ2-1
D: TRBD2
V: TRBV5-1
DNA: TGCGCCAGCAGCTTGGGTAGCGGGGGCGGCAATGAGCAGTTCTTC
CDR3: CASSLGSGGGNEQFF

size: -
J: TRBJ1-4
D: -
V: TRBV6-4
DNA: TGTGCCAGCAGTGACCCTCAGGGGACTTACGAAAAACTGTTTTTT
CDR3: CASSDPQGTYEKLFF

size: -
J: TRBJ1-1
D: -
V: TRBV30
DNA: TGTGCCTGGAGCGAGGGTTTCGGCACTGAAGCTTTCTTT
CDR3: CAWSEGFGTEAFF

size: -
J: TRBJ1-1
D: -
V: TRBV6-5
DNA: TGTGCCAGCATGAGCAGACAAAAGAACACTGAAGCTTTCTTT
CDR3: CASMSRQKNTEAFF

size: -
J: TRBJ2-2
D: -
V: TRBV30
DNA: TGTGCCTGGAGTCAGGACAGTCCCGGGGAGCTGTTTTTT
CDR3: CAWSQDSPGELFF

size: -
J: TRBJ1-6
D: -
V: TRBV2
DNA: TGTGCCAGCAAAGGGGGGACAATTGATAATTCACCCCTCCACTTT
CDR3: CASKGGTIDNSPLHF

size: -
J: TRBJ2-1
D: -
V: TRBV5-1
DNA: TGCGCCAGCAGCCCCTTGGTCGGGGAAGATGAGCAGTTCTTC
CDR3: CASSPLVGEDEQFF

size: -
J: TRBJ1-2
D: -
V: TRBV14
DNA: TGTGCCAGCAGCCAACAGGGCGGCTATGGCTACACCTTC
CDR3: CASSQQGGYGYTF

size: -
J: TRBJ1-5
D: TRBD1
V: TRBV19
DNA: TGTGCCAGTGCCGGGACAGGGGCCCAGCCCCAGCATTTT
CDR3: CASAGTGAQPQHF

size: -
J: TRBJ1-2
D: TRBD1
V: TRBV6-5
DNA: TGTGCCAGCAGAAAACCCGGGACAGGGGGCAATGGCTACACCTTC
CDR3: CASRKPGTGGNGYTF

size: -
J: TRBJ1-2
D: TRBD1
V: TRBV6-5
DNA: TGTGCCAGCAGTATTCTCGGACAGGTCTATGGCTACACCTTC
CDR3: CASSILGQVYGYTF

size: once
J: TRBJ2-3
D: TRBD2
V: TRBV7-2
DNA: TGTGCCAGCAGCTTCCGCGGGGGGATCACAGATACGCAGTATTTT
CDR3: CASSFRGGITDTQYF

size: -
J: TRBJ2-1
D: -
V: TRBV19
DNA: TGTGCCAGTAGTATTAAGGGGAGTGAGCAGTTCTTC
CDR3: CASSIKGSEQFF

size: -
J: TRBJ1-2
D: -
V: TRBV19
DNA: TGTGCCAGTAGTATATCCGTGTCTAACTATGGCTACACCTTC
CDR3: CASSISVSNYGYTF

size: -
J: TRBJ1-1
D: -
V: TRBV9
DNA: TGTGCCAGCAGCGCCTCAAGGAACACTGAAGCTTTCTTT
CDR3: CASSASRNTEAFF

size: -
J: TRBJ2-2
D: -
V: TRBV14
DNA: TGTGCCAGCAGCCAAGATCTTGGGACCGGGGAGCTGTTTTTT
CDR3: CASSQDLGTGELFF

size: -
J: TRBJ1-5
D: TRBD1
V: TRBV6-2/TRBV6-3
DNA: TGTGCCAGCAGTCGATCCGGGACAGCAAATCAGCCCCAGCATTTT
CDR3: CASSRSGTANQPQHF

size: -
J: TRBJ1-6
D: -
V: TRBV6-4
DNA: TGTGCCAGCAGTCCTACGGGAGGGACCTCCTATAATTCACCCCTCCACTTT
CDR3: CASSPTGGTSYNSPLHF

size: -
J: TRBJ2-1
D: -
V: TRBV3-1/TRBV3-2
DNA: TGTGCCAGCAGCCAAGGATCGGGGGCACGCTACAATGAGCAGTTCTTC
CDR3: CASSQGSGARYNEQFF

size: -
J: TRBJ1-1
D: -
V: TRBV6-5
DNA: TGTGCCAGCAGCGCCCAATCGGGTGGCACTGAAGCTTTCTTT
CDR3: CASSAQSGGTEAFF

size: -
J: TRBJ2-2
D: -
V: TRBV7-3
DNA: TGTGCCAGCAGCTTACCCCCAGGGGGGGGCGGCACCGGGGAGCTGTTTTTT
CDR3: CASSLPPGGGGTGELFF

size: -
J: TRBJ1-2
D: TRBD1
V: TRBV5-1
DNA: TGCGCCAGCAGCTGGAAAATGGGGGACAGGGGACTTAACTATGGCTACACCTTC
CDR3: CASSWKMGDRGLNYGYTF

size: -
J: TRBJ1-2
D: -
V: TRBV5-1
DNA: TGCGCCAGCAGCCGGGACACGAATAACTATGGCTACACCTTC
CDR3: CASSRDTNNYGYTF

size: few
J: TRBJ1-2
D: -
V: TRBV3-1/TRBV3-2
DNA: TGTGCCAGCAGCCAATTAGCTTACTATGGCTACACCTTC
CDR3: CASSQLAYYGYTF

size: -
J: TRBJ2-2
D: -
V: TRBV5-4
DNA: TGTGCCAGCAGCCCGAGGGGTGGGACCGGGGAGCTGTTTTTT
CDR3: CASSPRGGTGELFF

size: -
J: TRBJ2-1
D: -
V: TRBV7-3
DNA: TGTGCCAGCAGCACCTCTACCAACAATGAGCAGTTCTTC
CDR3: CASSTSTNNEQFF

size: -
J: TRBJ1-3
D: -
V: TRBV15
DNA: TGTGCCACCAGCAGCAAGGCTGGACTGCTCTCTGGAAACACCATATATTTT
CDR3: CATSSKAGLLSGNTIYF